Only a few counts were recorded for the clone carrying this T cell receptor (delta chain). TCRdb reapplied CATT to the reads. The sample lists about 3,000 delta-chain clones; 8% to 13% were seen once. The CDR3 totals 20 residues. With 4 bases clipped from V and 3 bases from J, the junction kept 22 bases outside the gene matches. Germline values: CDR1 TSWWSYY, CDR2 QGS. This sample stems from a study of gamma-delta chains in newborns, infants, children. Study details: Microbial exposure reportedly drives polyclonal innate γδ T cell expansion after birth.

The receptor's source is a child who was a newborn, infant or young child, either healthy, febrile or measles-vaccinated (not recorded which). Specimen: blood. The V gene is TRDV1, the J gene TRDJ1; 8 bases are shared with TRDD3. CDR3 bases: TGTGCTCTTGGGGGGAACCATCGTACTGGGGGCCAACCGGTGGCCGATAAACTCATCTTT. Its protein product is CALGGNHRTGGQPVADKLIF.